A single sample is the source of the 30 T cell receptor beta chains below, sequenced in a study of blood T cell repertoires in COVID-19. Generated by immunoSEQ multiplex PCR, the TCRdb table keeps only in-frame clones and is missing some. The data show approximately 150,000 clones, approximately 88% seen once. The sample comprised PBMCs or T cells enriched from blood (not recorded which). These TCRs come from a man between 65 and 85 years old who had been exposed to COVID-19.

For the CDR3, the DNA is TGTGCCAGCAGTTACTTCCCTCGGGTCGATGCAAACATTCAGTACTTC. Amino acid sequence: CASSYFPRVDANIQYF. V usage is TRBV6-5 and J usage is TRBJ2-4; D is ambiguous. Germline CDR1 MNHEY, CDR2 SVGAGI. V lost 1 base, J lost 6 bases, and 16 bases lay in between. The length of the CDR3 is 16 residues.

This clone was seen once. The chain carries TRBV4-3 and TRBJ2-1; 12 positions agree with TRBD2. This CDR3 region has 19 residues. Trimming removed 2 bases from V and 5 bases from J; junction bases left unmatched: 13. Looked up from germline, CDR1 is LGHNA and CDR2 is YSLEER. CDR3 sequence: CASSQRPPSGRAGDNEQFF. In DNA, the CDR3 is TGCGCCAGCAGCCAAAGGCCCCCTAGCGGGAGGGCCGGGGACAATGAGCAGTTCTTC.

This CDR3 is CASSQDTSTDTQYF. The CDR3, as DNA: TGCGCCAGCAGCCAAGACACTAGCACAGATACGCAGTATTTT. The rearrangement joins TRBV4-3 to TRBJ2-3; D is uncertain. V lost 0 bases to trimming and J lost 0 bases, with 4 bases between them. Germline-derived CDR1 and CDR2 are LGHNA and YSLEER. CDR3 length: 14 amino acids.

The chain joins TRBV2 to TRBJ1-3; the D gene is possibly TRBD1 (5 bases). CDR1 SNHLY and CDR2 FYNNEI come from the germline V gene. The germline V and J ends were trimmed by 6 bases and 2 bases, with 11 bases remaining between them. This CDR3 contains 14 residues. The CDR3 sequence: CASRGPRTGNTIYF. CDR3 bases: TGTGCCAGCAGGGGGCCCCGCACTGGAAACACCATATATTTT.

The CDR3 sequence is CASSPLGGSRGYTF. Here the CDR3 DNA reads TGTGCCAGCAGTCCCCTAGGAGGCAGTCGGGGCTACACCTTC. The chain combines TRBV25-1 with TRBJ1-2; D is unclear. The CDR3 consists of 14 residues. CDR1 MGHDK and CDR2 SYGVNS come from the germline V gene. V lost 5 bases, J lost 8 bases, and 18 bases lay in between.

The chain links TRBV7-6 to TRBJ2-7; 8 nucleotides match TRBD1. V lost 3 bases, J lost 0 bases, and 4 bases stayed unmatched. The V gene's germline CDR1 is SGHVS and CDR2 FNYEAQ. CDR3 size: 15 residues. As DNA, the CDR3 is TGTGCCAGCAGCTTGGGTACAGGGGGCTCCTACGAGCAGTACTTC. This gives the protein CASSLGTGGSYEQYF.

The rearrangement uses TRBV7-9 and TRBJ1-2; possibly TRBD1 for D (5 bases). CDR3 length: 17 amino acids. With 10 bases removed from V and 4 bases from J, the gap between germline ends came to 28 bases. Germline-derived CDR1 and CDR2 are SEHNR and FQNEAQ (reference sequence). CDR3 nucleotide sequence: TGTGCCACCGCAGGAGGGGATTCGGGGTCGTTATTCTATGGCTACACCTTC. Its translation: CATAGGDSGSLFYGYTF.

The V gene is TRBV3-1 (or the pseudogene TRBV3-2), the J gene TRBJ2-3, with TRBD2 identical over 8 bases. Unmatched junction bases numbered 4, after V lost 1 base and J lost 4 bases. The germline gives CDR1 LGHDT, CDR2 YNNKEL (reference sequence). The CDR3 spans 15 residues. Written as DNA, the CDR3 is TGTGCCAGCAGCCAAGTTGCGGGAGGCGCAGATACGCAGTATTTT. Residues: CASSQVAGGADTQYF.

Details on this clone: The germline gene is not matched at one end of the junction; a read error may be the cause. The chain combines TRBV10-3 with TRBJ2-7, with TRBD2 as a possible D gene (5 bases). Germline CDR1 is ENHRY and CDR2 is SYGVKD. This CDR3 comprises 11 residues. CDR3 DNA: TGTGCCACCGAGGGAAGCGGATCGCGACGCTTC. This sequence encodes CATEGSGSRRF.

This CDR3 is CASQGTPPPQHF. The CDR3 DNA is TGTGCCAGCCAGGGAACCCCGCCGCCCCAGCATTTT. This chain uses TRBV19 with TRBJ1-5, with D possibly being TRBD1 (5 bases). The CDR3 spans 12 residues. Deletions cut 9 bases from V and 9 bases from J, with 15 bases between. Per germline, CDR1 LNHDA and CDR2 SQIVND (reference sequence).

The chain joins TRBV3-1 (or the pseudogene TRBV3-2) to TRBJ2-7, with a tentative D call TRBD2 (6 bases). In germline, CDR1 is LGHDT, CDR2 YNNKEL (reference sequence). CDR3 length equals 14 residues. Trimming cost V 4 bases and J 0 bases, with 10 bases left between them. CDR3 amino acids: CASSLSGVSYEQYF. The CDR3, as DNA: TGTGCCAGCAGCCTATCGGGGGTCTCCTACGAGCAGTACTTC.

The chain joins TRBV27 to TRBJ1-1, with D unresolved. Germline V gene lookup returns CDR1 MNHEY and CDR2 SMNVEV (reference sequence). CDR3 size: 16 residues. The ends were cut back, 1 base at V and 0 bases at J, with 12 bases in the middle. The CDR3 region is CASSLWRSTLNTEAFF. In DNA, the CDR3 is TGTGCCAGCAGTTTATGGAGGAGCACTTTGAACACTGAAGCTTTCTTT.

The CDR3 protein is CASSPNRVGTDTQYF. The CDR3 DNA reads TGCGCCAGCAGCCCAAACAGGGTTGGCACAGATACGCAGTATTTT. This chain joins TRBV5-1 and TRBJ2-3, with a weak D call TRBD1 (6 bases). V was clipped by 4 bases and J by 1 base, with 13 bases between them. The CDR3 spans 15 residues. Germline CDR1 is SGHRS and CDR2 is YFSETQ.

The V call is TRBV6-5, the J call TRBJ2-2; 8 nucleotides agree with TRBD1. Looked up from germline, CDR1 is MNHEY and CDR2 is SVGAGI. Trimming cost V 6 bases and J 5 bases; bases outside gene matches: 2. The CDR3 totals 13 residues. The CDR3 spells CASSRTGTGELFF. The CDR3 DNA follows: TGTGCCAGCAGCCGGACAGGGACCGGGGAGCTGTTTTTT.

The chain uses TRBV4-1 and TRBJ2-7; 8 bases map to TRBD2. CDR1 and CDR2 from the germline V gene are MGHRA and YSYEKL. CDR3 size: 15 residues. V shed 0 bases and J 2 bases; nucleotides not matched to a gene: 3. This CDR3 is CASSQEAGGAYEQYF. The CDR3 bases are TGCGCCAGCAGCCAAGAGGCGGGGGGCGCCTACGAGCAGTACTTC.

This clone was recorded only once. The chain combines TRBV28 with TRBJ2-7, with D possibly TRBD1 on 5 matching bases. With 6 bases removed from V and 3 bases from J, the gap between germline ends came to 12 bases. There are 13 residues in the CDR3. The germline V gene has CDR1 MDHEN and CDR2 SYDVKM. In DNA, the CDR3 is TGTGCCAGCAGACTGGACACAGACTACGAGCAGTACTTC. Translating it yields CASRLDTDYEQYF.

The chain recombines TRBV4-3 with TRBJ1-1; TRBD1 matches 9 bases. CDR1 and CDR2 (germline): LGHNA, YSLEER. The length of the CDR3 is 13 residues. Unmatched junction bases numbered 3, after V lost 6 bases and J lost 4 bases. The CDR3 bases are TGCGCCAGCAGAATGGACAGGGGCACTGAAGCTTTCTTT. This encodes CASRMDRGTEAFF.

A note on this clone: Other DNA sequences within the sample encode an identical CDR3. V usage is TRBV4-2 and J usage is TRBJ2-3; 11 positions agree with TRBD2. J lost 4 bases, V lost 1 base, and 4 bases had no gene match. CDR3 length: 16 residues. Germline loops: CDR1 LGHNA, CDR2 YNFKEQ. The CDR3 DNA is TGTGCCAGCAGCCAAGTCGCTAGCGGGGGGCCAGATACGCAGTATTTT. Translated, it gives CASSQVASGGPDTQYF.

The chain recombines TRBV11-3 with TRBJ2-5; 7 bases align to TRBD1. Trimming cost V 3 bases and J 3 bases; bases outside gene matches: 4. Germline V lookup: CDR1 SGHNT, CDR2 YENEEA. The CDR3 contains 14 residues. The CDR3 bases are TGTGCCAGCAGCTTGCGAGGGGGCGAAGAGACCCAGTACTTC. Protein product: CASSLRGGEETQYF.

This rearrangement joins TRBV19 to TRBJ1-1; the D gene is possibly TRBD1 (5 bases). The germline gives CDR1 LNHDA, CDR2 SQIVND (reference sequence). The CDR3 is 15 amino acids. Trimming removed 7 bases from V and 3 bases from J, with 18 bases in between. The CDR3 nucleotides are TGTGCCAGTACACCGTCAAGGGGAGGGTACACTGAAGCTTTCTTT. This translates into CASTPSRGGYTEAFF.

The chain combines TRBV5-1 with TRBJ1-2; no reliable D call. In germline, CDR1 is SGHRS, CDR2 YFSETQ. The CDR3 consists of 14 residues. The V end was cut by 4 bases, the J end by 0 bases, with 10 bases between. The CDR3 DNA is TGCGCCAGCAGCCCTTCAGGAACTAACTATGGCTACACCTTC. Amino acid sequence: CASSPSGTNYGYTF.

V and J are TRBV7-2 and TRBJ1-2; a weak D match, TRBD1 (6 bases). Trimming removed 5 bases from V and 4 bases from J, with 11 bases in between. Germline CDR1 reads SGHTA; CDR2 reads FQGNSA. There are 13 residues in the CDR3. The CDR3 DNA reads TGTGCCAGCAGCCTTACAGGGACCTATGGCTACACCTTC. Residues: CASSLTGTYGYTF.

The chain combines TRBV7-2 with TRBJ1-5; 9 bases fit TRBD1. CDR1 SGHTA and CDR2 FQGNSA come from the germline V gene. This CDR3 contains 14 residues. V dropped 4 bases and J dropped 9; count of bases not matched to a gene: 7. CDR3: CASSSTGGGGPQHF. In nucleotides, the CDR3 is TGTGCCAGCAGCTCAACAGGGGGCGGGGGGCCCCAGCATTTT.

The chain links TRBV30 to TRBJ2-3; 8 bases match TRBD1. Trimming removed 6 bases from V and 4 bases from J; junction bases left unmatched: 12. The length of the CDR3 is 15 residues. CDR1 and CDR2 from the germline V gene are GTSNPN and SVGIG (reference sequence). As DNA, the CDR3 is TGTGCCTGCCAACGGACAGGGTCACTTGCAGATACGCAGTATTTT. Its protein product is CACQRTGSLADTQYF.

The genes are TRBV4-1 and TRBJ2-2; a possible D gene is TRBD2 (5 bases). The germline gives CDR1 MGHRA, CDR2 YSYEKL. The CDR3 totals 17 residues. V lost 0 bases and J 4 bases, leaving 15 bases between the germline ends. The chain's CDR3 is CASSQDHPNAGTGELFF. CDR3 nucleotides: TGCGCCAGCAGCCAAGACCACCCAAACGCGGGCACCGGGGAGCTGTTTTTT.

This chain joins TRBV5-1 and TRBJ2-1, with D perhaps matching TRBD1 (7 bases). Germline V gene data show CDR1 as SGHRS and CDR2 as YFSETQ. There are 14 residues in the CDR3. Trimming pared 7 bases from V and 6 bases from J, leaving 17 bases between. The CDR3: CASSAGQPLNEQFF. The CDR3 DNA is TGCGCCAGCTCCGCGGGACAGCCACTCAATGAGCAGTTCTTC.

The chain carries TRBV19 and TRBJ2-7; 8 bases map to TRBD1. Germline trimming cut 6 bases from V and 6 bases from J; bases unmatched to any gene: 4. The CDR3 consists of 12 residues. The V gene's germline CDR1 is LNHDA and CDR2 SQIVND (reference sequence). The DNA of the CDR3 is TGTGCCAGTAGCCCACAGGGGGTCGAGCAGTACTTC. Its protein is CASSPQGVEQYF.

This chain joins TRBV19 and TRBJ2-3; 7 bases fit TRBD2. The CDR3 length is 11 residues. Trimming cost V 4 bases and J 11 bases; bases outside gene matches: 3. Germline V lookup: CDR1 LNHDA, CDR2 SQIVND (reference sequence). CDR3 sequence: CASSSGGKQYF. CDR3 nucleotides: TGTGCCAGTAGTAGCGGGGGTAAGCAGTATTTT.

This sequence joins TRBV4-1 and TRBJ1-5; tentative D call: TRBD1 (5 bases). CDR1 MGHRA and CDR2 YSYEKL come from the germline V gene. The CDR3 totals 19 residues. Trimming stripped 4 bases from V and 0 bases from J, with 22 bases between. CDR3 loop: CASSPSASTGSYSNQPQHF. The CDR3 DNA reads as TGCGCCAGCAGCCCCTCCGCGAGCACAGGTTCATATAGCAATCAGCCCCAGCATTTT.

Only a few counts were recorded for this clone. The chain uses TRBV6-6 and TRBJ2-7; 10 nucleotides align to TRBD2. Germline CDR1 is MNHNY and CDR2 is SVGAGI (reference sequence). V gave up 5 bases and J gave up 3 bases; unmatched junction bases: 1. The CDR3 contains 13 residues. CDR3 amino acids: CASSTSGVYEQYF. CDR3 coding DNA: TGTGCCAGCAGTACTAGCGGGGTCTACGAGCAGTACTTC.